Sequencing of this TCR beta chain was carried out in a study of technical replicates of blood from a few donors. Sequenced by immunoSEQ multiplex PCR; TCRdb stores in-frame clones only, minus some. This sample has around 61,000 clones; about 86% occur once, and the top ten carry 5%. The specimen was PBMCs. The receptor was isolated from a human donor in good health. Some clones in this sample may be carry-over from other donors' samples.

CDR3 in amino acids: CASSPPTSGRTDEQFF. The CDR3 region has the DNA TGTGCCAGCTCACCCCCGACTAGCGGGAGAACCGATGAGCAGTTCTTC. The V and J genes are TRBV18 and TRBJ2-1; 12 positions agree with TRBD2. The germline V gene encodes CDR1 KGHSH and CDR2 LQKENI. Trimming at V came to 3 bases and at J to 8 bases, leaving 8 bases not matched to a gene. This CDR3 comprises 16 residues.